This T cell receptor (beta chain) came from a study of lymphopenia after photon versus proton radiotherapy. This CDR3 is built from 11 residues. V was cut by 8 bases and J by 6 bases, with 9 bases left in between. The germline V gene encodes CDR1 SGHRS and CDR2 YFSETQ. Points from the study as a whole: Better survival with proton therapy was suggested as possible, not demonstrated. Photon-treated patients lost naive T cells and TCR diversity; proton-treated stayed stable.

On this clone itself: Antigen unknown.

Libraries were prepared by immunoSEQ multiplex PCR; TCRdb keeps only in-frame clonotypes and omits some of them. Found here are under 15,000 clones, about 90% of them singletons; the top ten hold roughly 3.3%. The sequenced sample was peripheral blood, obtained from a patient treated with proton-based radiotherapy. This TCR was recovered from a man aged 60 to 75 with pancreatic cancer. The chain joins TRBV5-1 to TRBJ2-1; no clear D gene. The CDR3 DNA follows: TGCGCCAGTCATCAGTTCAATGAGCAGTTCTTC. The encoded protein is CASHQFNEQFF.